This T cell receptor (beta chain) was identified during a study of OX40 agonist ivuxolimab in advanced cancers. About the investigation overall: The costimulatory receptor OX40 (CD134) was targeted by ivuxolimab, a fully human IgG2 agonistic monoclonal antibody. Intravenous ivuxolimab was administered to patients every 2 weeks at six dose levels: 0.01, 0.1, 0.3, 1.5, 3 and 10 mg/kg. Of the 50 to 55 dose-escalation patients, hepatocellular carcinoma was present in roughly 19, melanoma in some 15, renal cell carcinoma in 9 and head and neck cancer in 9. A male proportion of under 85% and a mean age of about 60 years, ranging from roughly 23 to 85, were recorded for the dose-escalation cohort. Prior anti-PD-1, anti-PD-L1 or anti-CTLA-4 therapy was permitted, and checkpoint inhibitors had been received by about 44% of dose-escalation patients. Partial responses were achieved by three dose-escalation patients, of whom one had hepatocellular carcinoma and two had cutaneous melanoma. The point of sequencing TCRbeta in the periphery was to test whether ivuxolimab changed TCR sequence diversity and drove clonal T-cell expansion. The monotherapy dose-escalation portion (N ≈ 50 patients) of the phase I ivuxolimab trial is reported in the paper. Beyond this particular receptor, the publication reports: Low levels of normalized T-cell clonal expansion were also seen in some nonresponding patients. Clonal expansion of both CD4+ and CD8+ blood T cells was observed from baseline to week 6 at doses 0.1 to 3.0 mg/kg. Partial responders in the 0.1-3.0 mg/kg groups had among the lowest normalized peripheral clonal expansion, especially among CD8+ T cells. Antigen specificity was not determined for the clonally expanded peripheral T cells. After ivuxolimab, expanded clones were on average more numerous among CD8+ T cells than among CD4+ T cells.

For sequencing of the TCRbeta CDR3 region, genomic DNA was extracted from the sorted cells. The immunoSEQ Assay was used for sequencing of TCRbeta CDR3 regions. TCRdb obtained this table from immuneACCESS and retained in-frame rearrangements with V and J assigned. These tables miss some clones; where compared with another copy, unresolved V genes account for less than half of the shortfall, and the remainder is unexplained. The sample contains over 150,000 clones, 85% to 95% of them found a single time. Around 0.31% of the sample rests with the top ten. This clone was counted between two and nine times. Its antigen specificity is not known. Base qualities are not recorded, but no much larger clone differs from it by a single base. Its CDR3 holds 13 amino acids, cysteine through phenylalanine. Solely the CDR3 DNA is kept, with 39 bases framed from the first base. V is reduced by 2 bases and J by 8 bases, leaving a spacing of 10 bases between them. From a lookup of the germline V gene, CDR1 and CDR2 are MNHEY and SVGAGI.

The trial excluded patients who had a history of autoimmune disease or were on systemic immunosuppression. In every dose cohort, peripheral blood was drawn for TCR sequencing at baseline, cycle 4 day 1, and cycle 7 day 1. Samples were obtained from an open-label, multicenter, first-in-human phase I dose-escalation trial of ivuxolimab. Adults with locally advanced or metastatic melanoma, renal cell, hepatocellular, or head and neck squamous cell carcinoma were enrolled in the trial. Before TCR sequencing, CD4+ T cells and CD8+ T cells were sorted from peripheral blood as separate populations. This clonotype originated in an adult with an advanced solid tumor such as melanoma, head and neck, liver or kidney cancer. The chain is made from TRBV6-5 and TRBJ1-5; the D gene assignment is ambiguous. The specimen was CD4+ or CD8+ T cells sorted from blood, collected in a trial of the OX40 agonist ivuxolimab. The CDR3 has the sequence CASSYEGLEPQHF. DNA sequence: TGTGCCAGCAGTTACGAAGGGCTAGAGCCCCAGCATTTT.